The T cell receptor beta chain under discussion was sequenced for a study of blood T cell repertoires in COVID-19. At the level of the study: Specimens from acute and convalescent COVID-19 originated in the United States, Italy and Spain. The cDNA or gDNA used as material had been derived from T cells, B-cell-depleted T cells, or PBMCs.

In the original processing: Cell counts per sample came from amplifying reference gene primers. The method was immunoSEQ multiplex PCR; TCRdb's version includes in-frame clones alone and lacks a portion of them. V, J and clone size are taken as reported in that table, and D and trimming were inferred from the DNA itself. The data show under 250,000 clones, with roughly nine tenths seen just once and around 0.84% held by the top ten. CDR1 and CDR2 (germline): SGHTA, FQGNSA. Unmatched junction bases numbered 9, after V lost 1 base and J lost 14 bases. This CDR3 spans 14 amino acids. The sample comprised peripheral blood. The sequence came from a man between 60 and 75 years old with COVID-19, enrolled during active disease. This chain links TRBV7-2 with TRBJ1-4; 8 nucleotides match TRBD1. For the CDR3, the DNA is TGTGCCAGCAGCTTAGACCGGGACAGGCTCAAGCTGTTTTTT. Residues: CASSLDRDRLKLFF. The whole variable domain, remainder taken from reference TRBV7-2 and TRBJ1-4, is GAGVSQSPSNKVTEKGKDVELRCDPISGHTALYWYRQSLGQGLEFLIYFQGNSAPDKSGLPSDRFSAERTGGSVSTLTIQRTQQEDSAVYLCASSLDRDRLKLFFGSGTQLSVL.